The 28 T cell receptor beta chains in this list originate from one sample, sequenced in a study of follicular helper T cells after annual influenza vaccination. Measured with immunoSEQ multiplex PCR; TCRdb has only the in-frame clones, and not every one. The sample contains thousands of clones, around four fifths of which appear only once. Noted time point: 2014-2015 season, pre-vaccination. The material was CXCR5+ CD38- circulating T follicular helper cells from blood, obtained on the day of influenza vaccination. The subset here: circulating Tfh, non-naive CD4+CXCR5+PD-1+ (ICOS+CD38+ or ICOS-CD38-). The origin of the receptors is an adult who received the influenza vaccine.

This clone was seen just once. The V gene is TRBV15, the J gene TRBJ2-4; 8 bases line up with TRBD1. CDR3 length: 15 amino acids. Looked up from germline, CDR1 is LNHNV and CDR2 is YYDKDF (reference sequence). V shed 0 bases and J 3 bases; nucleotides not matched to a gene: 1. As DNA, the CDR3 is TGTGCCACCAGCAGAGAAACAGGGGGCAAAAACATTCAGTACTTC. It is translated as CATSRETGGKNIQYF.

V is TRBV5-4 and J is TRBJ2-1; 7 bases align to TRBD2. The length of the CDR3 is 12 residues. With 4 bases clipped from V and 9 bases from J, the junction kept 4 bases outside the gene matches. Germline lookup yields CDR1 SGHNT and CDR2 YYREEE (reference sequence). The chain's CDR3 is CASSRSGGEQFF. DNA of the CDR3: TGTGCCAGCAGCCGATCGGGGGGTGAGCAGTTCTTC.

The chain is built from TRBV2 and TRBJ1-6; the D is unclear. The V gene's germline CDR1 is SNHLY and CDR2 FYNNEI. Trimming pared 1 base from V and 9 bases from J, leaving 16 bases between. CDR3 length: 16 residues. The CDR3 here is CASSEGPSRSRSPLHF. CDR3 DNA sequence: TGTGCCAGCAGTGAAGGTCCGAGTCGCTCCCGTTCACCCCTCCACTTT.

The chain is built from TRBV5-1 and TRBJ2-2, with D perhaps TRBD1 (6 bases). Looked up from germline, CDR1 is SGHRS and CDR2 is YFSETQ. There are 19 residues in the CDR3. Trimming stripped 0 bases from V and 0 bases from J, with 18 bases between. As DNA, the CDR3 is TGCGCCAGCAGCTTGGTCGCGTGGTCGGACAGAGCGAACACCGGGGAGCTGTTTTTT. The encoded protein is CASSLVAWSDRANTGELFF. The complete variable domain, with remaining parts taken from reference TRBV5-1 and TRBJ2-2, reads KAGVTQTPRYLIKTRGQQVTLSCSPISGHRSVSWYQQTPGQGLQFLFEYFSETQRNKGNFPGRFSGRQFSNSRSEMNVSTLELGDSALYLCASSLVAWSDRANTGELFFGEGSRLTVL.

This chain joins TRBV21-1 and TRBJ1-1. TRBV21-1 is deemed a pseudogene. CDR3 length: 11 amino acids. The CDR3 DNA follows: TGTGCCAGCGCGGGGGGCACTGAAGCTTTCTTT. Translating gives CASAGGTEAFF.

The chain is built from TRBV28 and TRBJ2-7, with a possible D match to TRBD2 (6 bases). CDR3 length: 14 amino acids. The V end lost 6 bases, the J end lost 5 bases, and 17 bases lay between the germline ends. CDR1 is MDHEN, CDR2 SYDVKM, per germline. The CDR3 region has the DNA TGTGCCAGCAGCTCAGGCGGGACCCTCGACGAGCAGTACTTC. The encoded protein is CASSSGGTLDEQYF.

The V gene is TRBV28, the J gene TRBJ2-5, with 10 bases identical to TRBD1. V lost 5 bases to trimming and J lost 2 bases; unmatched junction nucleotides: 5. The CDR3 extends over 15 amino acids. In germline, CDR1 is MDHEN, CDR2 SYDVKM. This chain's CDR3 is CASSGRTGGQETQYF. CDR3 in DNA: TGTGCCAGCAGTGGGAGGACAGGGGGTCAAGAGACCCAGTACTTC.

The V and J genes are TRBV6-1 and TRBJ2-1; 8 bases are shared with TRBD2. The germline CDR1 and CDR2 sequences are MNHNS and SASEGT. The V segment lost 8 bases and the J segment 2 bases; nucleotides outside the gene matches: 5. This CDR3 contains 14 residues. The CDR3 DNA reads as TGTGCCAGCCGGGATAGCGGGGCCTACAATGAGCAGTTCTTC. Amino acids: CASRDSGAYNEQFF.

DNA for the CDR3: TGTGCCAGCAGCTTAGAGGGTAGCGGGGGGGCGGCCCAGTACTTC. Residues: CASSLEGSGGAAQYF. The J gene is TRBJ2-5, the V gene TRBV7-3; 11 nucleotides match TRBD2. J lost 9 bases, V lost 2 bases, and 8 bases had no gene match. This CDR3 is 15 amino acids long. Germline CDR1 SGHTA, CDR2 FQGTGA.

A single count supports this clone. The chain recombines TRBV21-1 with TRBJ1-3. TRBV21-1 has pseudogene status. This CDR3 has 16 residues. The CDR3 nucleotides are TGTGCCAGCAGCAGGGAGCCGCCGGGGAATGGAAACACCATATATTTT. Protein product: CASSREPPGNGNTIYF.

The gene calls are TRBV2 and TRBJ2-5; 8 bases fit TRBD2. V lost 7 bases to trimming and J lost 2 bases; unmatched junction nucleotides: 3. Per the germline V gene, CDR1 is SNHLY and CDR2 is FYNNEI. The length of the CDR3 is 13 residues. The CDR3 region is CASNSGVQETQYF. The DNA of the CDR3 is TGTGCCAGCAATAGCGGGGTACAAGAGACCCAGTACTTC.

The gene calls are TRBV7-3 and TRBJ2-1; D gene uncertain. The ends were cut back, 1 base at V and 6 bases at J, with 7 bases in the middle. Per germline, CDR1 SGHTA and CDR2 FQGTGA. The CDR3 contains 13 residues. The CDR3 reads CASSLSWGNEQFF. The CDR3 DNA reads TGTGCCAGCAGCTTAAGTTGGGGCAATGAGCAGTTCTTC.

The rearrangement joins TRBV5-1 to TRBJ2-3, with TRBD2 identical over 12 bases. CDR3 size: 15 residues. V was pared by 1 base and J by 6 bases, with 3 bases of the junction left unmatched. Germline lookup yields CDR1 SGHRS and CDR2 YFSETQ. The CDR3 spells CASSLTGTSGDTQYF. In nucleotides, the CDR3 is TGCGCCAGCAGCTTGACTGGGACTAGCGGGGATACGCAGTATTTT.

V is TRBV9 and J is TRBJ2-1, with a tentative D call TRBD2 (7 bases). V shed 5 bases and J shed 8 bases, with 17 bases lying between them. This CDR3 is 14 amino acids long. Germline V gene lookup returns CDR1 SGDLS and CDR2 YYNGEE. The DNA for the CDR3 is TGTGCCAGCAGGCCCCTGGGGGGGGCATATGAGCAGTTCTTC. Encoded protein: CASRPLGGAYEQFF.

V usage is TRBV28 and J usage is TRBJ2-3; TRBD1 might be the D (6 bases). Germline CDR1 is MDHEN and CDR2 is SYDVKM. The CDR3 length is 13 residues. V shed 3 bases and J shed 6 bases, with 10 bases lying between them. CDR3 protein: CASSFGRGDTQYF. The CDR3, as DNA: TGTGCCAGCAGTTTCGGCAGGGGCGATACGCAGTATTTT. The variable domain in full, with the rest retrieved from reference TRBV28 and TRBJ2-3, is DVKVTQSSRYLVKRTGEKVFLECVQDMDHENMFWYRQDPGLGLRLIYFSYDVKMKEKGDIPEGYSVSREKKERFSLILESASTNQTSMYLCASSFGRGDTQYFGPGTRLTVL.

In this sample, this clone turned up once. The chain uses TRBV6-5 and TRBJ1-5; D call uncertain. Looked up from germline, CDR1 is MNHEY and CDR2 is SVGAGI. The CDR3 loop spans 13 amino acids. Trimming cost V 6 bases and J 3 bases, with 9 bases left between them. The CDR3 DNA sequence: TGTGCCAGCAGCTTAACGGCCAATCAGCCCCAGCATTTT. It yields the protein CASSLTANQPQHF.

The V gene is TRBV4-3, the J gene TRBJ2-3; the match to TRBD2 covers 14 bases. Trimming took 0 bases from V and 2 from J; bases not matched to a gene: 10. Per the germline V gene, CDR1 is LGHNA and CDR2 is YSLEER. The CDR3 is 20 amino acids. Here the CDR3 reads CASSQDDRTSGGSTTDTQYF. The CDR3 DNA reads TGCGCCAGCAGCCAAGATGATCGGACTAGCGGGGGGTCGACCACAGATACGCAGTATTTT.

Only one count was recorded for this clone. This chain connects TRBV29-1 to TRBJ2-7; D is unresolved. The germline V and J ends were trimmed by 0 bases and 5 bases, with 11 bases remaining between them. The CDR3 sequence is 13 residues long. The germline gives CDR1 SQVTM, CDR2 ANQGSEA. The CDR3 reads CSVEDTVGNEQYF. The CDR3 DNA is TGCAGCGTTGAAGACACGGTGGGGAACGAGCAGTACTTC.

The chain uses TRBV4-2 and TRBJ1-5; D possibly corresponds to TRBD1 (6 bases). CDR1 and CDR2 (germline): LGHNA, YNFKEQ. This CDR3 has 14 residues. V was cut by 7 bases and J by 1 base, with 11 bases left in between. CDR3: CASNPGQSNQPQHF. The CDR3 nucleotides are TGTGCCAGCAACCCTGGACAGAGCAATCAGCCCCAGCATTTT.

This rearrangement joins TRBV7-8 to TRBJ1-3, with D uncertain. The CDR3 loop spans 14 amino acids. V was cut by 0 bases and J by 7 bases, with 10 bases left in between. The germline CDR1 and CDR2 sequences are SGHVS and FQNEAQ. The CDR3 spells CASSLAYKKNTIYF. CDR3 DNA: TGTGCCAGCAGCTTAGCGTATAAGAAGAACACCATATATTTT.

This clone was picked up a small number of times. The chain uses TRBV11-2 and TRBJ2-3; a weak D match, TRBD1 (6 bases). The CDR3 totals 13 residues. Germline loops: CDR1 SGHAT, CDR2 FQNNGV. The V gene lost 10 bases and the J gene lost 5 bases, with 16 bases spanning the gap. DNA for the CDR3: TGTGCCACCAGGGGTTTGAGCGGAGATACGCAGTATTTT. This sequence encodes CATRGLSGDTQYF.

The chain links TRBV11-2 to TRBJ2-7; the D gene is possibly TRBD1 (6 bases). CDR3 length equals 15 residues. Germline lookup yields CDR1 SGHAT and CDR2 FQNNGV. Trimming removed 5 bases at V and 0 bases at J, with 14 bases between. CDR3 sequence: CASSILTGHSYEQYF. CDR3 sequence (DNA): TGTGCCAGCAGCATCTTGACAGGCCACTCCTACGAGCAGTACTTC.

The chain recombines TRBV7-8 with TRBJ1-6, with 12 nucleotides matching TRBD1. The CDR3 loop spans 16 amino acids. V was pared by 3 bases and J by 7 bases, with 4 bases of the junction left unmatched. CDR1 and CDR2 from the germline V gene are SGHVS and FQNEAQ. CDR3 in amino acids: CASSFRDRGPNSPLHF. The CDR3 region has the DNA TGTGCCAGCAGCTTCCGGGACAGGGGGCCAAATTCACCCCTCCACTTT. The variable domain in full, completed from reference TRBV7-8 and TRBJ1-6, reads GAGVSQSPRYKVAKRGQDVALRCDPISGHVSLFWYQQALGQGPEFLTYFQNEAQLDKSGLPSDRFFAERPEGSVSTLKIQRTQQEDSAVYLCASSFRDRGPNSPLHFGNGTRLTVT.

The rearrangement links TRBV7-8 to TRBJ1-3; D gene unclear. The CDR3 loop spans 13 amino acids. Trimming took off 2 bases at V and 4 bases at J, with 6 bases between the two ends. CDR1 and CDR2 from the germline V gene are SGHVS and FQNEAQ. The CDR3, as DNA: TGTGCCAGCAGCTTAAGTATCGGAAACACCATATATTTT. It yields the protein CASSLSIGNTIYF.

This clone was found once. The chain is built from TRBV7-3 and TRBJ2-7; possibly TRBD1 for D (5 bases). Deletions cut 0 bases from V and 9 bases from J, with 12 bases between. The CDR3 loop spans 13 amino acids. Germline V lookup: CDR1 SGHTA, CDR2 FQGTGA. CDR3 sequence: CASSLTTDSRQYF. The CDR3 nucleotides read TGTGCCAGCAGCTTAACGACCGACAGCAGGCAGTACTTC.

CDR3 residues: CASSEAGPGVDTQYF. The DNA of the CDR3 is TGTGCCAGCAGTGAAGCGGGGCCCGGGGTGGATACGCAGTATTTT. The J gene is TRBJ2-3, the V gene TRBV25-1; D is perhaps TRBD2 (6 bases). The CDR3 totals 15 residues. Germline values: CDR1 MGHDK, CDR2 SYGVNS. The V end lost 2 bases, the J end lost 6 bases, and 15 bases lay between the germline ends.

This clone has only a few counts. The chain has TRBV2 and TRBJ1-2, with no clear D. Trimming pared 6 bases from V and 6 bases from J, leaving 11 bases between. Germline lookup yields CDR1 SNHLY and CDR2 FYNNEI. This CDR3 contains 12 residues. The DNA of the CDR3 is TGTGCCAGCAGGACTACGAACAATGGCTACACCTTC. Translation: CASRTTNNGYTF.

The chain employs TRBV5-4 and TRBJ2-7, with D maybe TRBD2 (7 bases). With 3 bases removed from V and 0 bases from J, the gap between germline ends came to 13 bases. Looked up from germline, CDR1 is SGHNT and CDR2 is YYREEE (reference sequence). The CDR3 length is 15 residues. This CDR3 is CASSSQGGSSYEQYF. The CDR3 DNA sequence: TGTGCCAGCAGCTCACAGGGCGGGAGCTCCTACGAGCAGTACTTC.